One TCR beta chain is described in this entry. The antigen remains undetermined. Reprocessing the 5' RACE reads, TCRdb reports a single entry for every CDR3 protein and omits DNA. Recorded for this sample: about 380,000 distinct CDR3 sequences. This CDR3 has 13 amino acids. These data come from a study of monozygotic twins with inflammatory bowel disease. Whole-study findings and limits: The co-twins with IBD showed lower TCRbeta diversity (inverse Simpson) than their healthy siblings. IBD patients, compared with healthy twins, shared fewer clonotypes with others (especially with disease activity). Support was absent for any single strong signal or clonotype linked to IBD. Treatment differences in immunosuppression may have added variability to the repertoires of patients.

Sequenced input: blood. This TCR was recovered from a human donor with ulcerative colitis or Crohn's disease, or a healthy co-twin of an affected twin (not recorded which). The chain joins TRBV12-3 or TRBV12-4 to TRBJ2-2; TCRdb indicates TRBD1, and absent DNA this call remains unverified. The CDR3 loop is CASGQGGAGELFF.